What follows are 5 T cell receptor beta chains derived from one specimen sequenced in a study of T cells in localized non-small cell lung cancer (dated by TCRdb to the early 2020s). Library preparation was by the immunoSEQ multiplex PCR assay. TCRdb limited this immuneACCESS table to in-frame rearrangements with V and J called. A share of clones is missing; checked studies link under half to unresolved V genes, and the rest is unexplained. The sample table lists fewer than 20,000 clones, 83% of them with a count of one. Approximately 30% of the sample lies in the top ten. The source material was peripheral blood, sampled before any cancer treatment. The receptors were sampled from a male donor at least 60 years old with stage III lung adenocarcinoma.

The rearrangement joins TRBV5-1 to TRBJ2-5, with unresolved D. This CDR3 region has 12 residues. The ends were cut back, 2 bases at V and 5 bases at J, with 7 bases in the middle. Germline loops: CDR1 SGHRS, CDR2 YFSETQ. The CDR3 coding sequence is TGCGCCAGCAGCTTCGATTGGGAGACCCAGTACTTC. It is translated as CASSFDWETQYF.

This chain links TRBV5-1 with TRBJ2-5; tentative D call: TRBD2 (6 bases). V lost 3 bases and J lost 5, with 17 bases in between. Per the germline V gene, CDR1 is SGHRS and CDR2 is YFSETQ. CDR3 size: 15 residues. This CDR3 reads CASSSGATGGETQYF. Here the CDR3 DNA reads TGCGCCAGCAGCTCCGGCGCCACTGGGGGGGAGACCCAGTACTTC.

The chain employs TRBV5-4 and TRBJ2-3, with D unclear. The CDR3 extends over 13 amino acids. Germline V gene lookup returns CDR1 SGHNT and CDR2 YYREEE (reference sequence). Trimming left V 4 bases short and J 0 bases short, with 6 bases between. The CDR3 protein is CASSRDSTDTQYF. CDR3 DNA: TGTGCCAGCAGCCGCGACAGCACAGATACGCAGTATTTT.

The chain couples TRBV5-4 to TRBJ2-3; D possibly matches TRBD1 or TRBD2 (5 bases each). Germline V gene sequence: CDR1 SGHNT, CDR2 YYREEE (reference sequence). Trimming removed 4 bases at V and 1 base at J, with 7 bases between. The CDR3 contains 13 residues. In nucleotides, the CDR3 is TGTGCCAGCAGCAGGGACCGCACAGATACGCAGTATTTT. Translated: CASSRDRTDTQYF.

The CDR3 protein is CASSPWQPNTEAFF. Written as DNA, the CDR3 is TGTGCCAGCAGCCCCTGGCAGCCGAACACTGAAGCTTTCTTT. The rearrangement uses TRBV9 and TRBJ1-1; D unclear. Deletions cut 4 bases from V and 1 base from J, with 11 bases between. The CDR3 consists of 14 residues. Germline V gene data show CDR1 as SGDLS and CDR2 as YYNGEE.